This T cell receptor beta chain is from a study of shared clonotypes between healthy human individuals. Whole-study findings and limits: Sequencing depth was expected to influence donor clonotype sharing. Against clonotypes common to all four donors, non-shared ones had lower generation probabilities.

The germline V gene encodes CDR1 SGHRS and CDR2 YFSETQ. The CDR3 spans 13 residues. V was shortened by 2 bases and J by 3 bases, with 8 bases between the two germline ends. Details on this clone: Its target is not known.

The DNA input per sorted-subset replicate PCR was roughly 180 ng, corresponding to 25,000 to 30,000 T cell genomes. In the original processing: ImmunoSEQ yielded junction-only sequences lacking quality scores, so filtering differed. This table comes from immunoSEQ multiplex PCR, and its TCRdb copy is limited to in-frame clones, with some not included. That table furnishes V, J and clone size, whereas the DNA furnished D and trimming. The table has about 2,500,000 clones, about 92% seen once. The source material was naive CD4+ T cells sorted from blood. Stated subset: CD45RA+ positively selected. This TCR was recovered from a man aged 18 to 30 in good health. The rearrangement links TRBV5-1 to TRBJ1-1; no clear D. This chain's CDR3 is CASSFRWDTEAFF. The CDR3 DNA is TGCGCCAGCAGCTTTAGGTGGGACACTGAAGCTTTCTTT.